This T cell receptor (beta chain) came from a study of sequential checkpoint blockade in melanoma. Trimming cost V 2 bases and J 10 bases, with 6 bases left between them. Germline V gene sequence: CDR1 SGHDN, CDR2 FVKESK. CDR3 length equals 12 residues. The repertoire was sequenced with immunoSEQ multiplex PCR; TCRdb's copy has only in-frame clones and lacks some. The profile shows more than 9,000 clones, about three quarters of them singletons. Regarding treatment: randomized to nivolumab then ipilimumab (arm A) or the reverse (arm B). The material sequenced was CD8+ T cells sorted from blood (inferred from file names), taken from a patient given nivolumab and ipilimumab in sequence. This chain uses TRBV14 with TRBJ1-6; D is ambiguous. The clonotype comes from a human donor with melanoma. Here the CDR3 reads CASSQSRSPLHF. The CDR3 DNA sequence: TGTGCCAGCAGCCAATCCCGGTCACCCCTCCACTTT. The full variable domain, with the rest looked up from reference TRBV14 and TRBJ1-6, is EAGVTQFPSHSVIEKGQTVTLRCDPISGHDNLYWYRRVMGKEIKFLLHFVKESKQDESGMPNNRFLAERTGGTYSTLKVQPAELEDSGVYFCASSQSRSPLHFGNGTRLTVT.